Below, 4 T cell receptor beta chains from the same sample are listed, as sequenced in a study of T cells in Graves' hyperthyroidism and ophthalmopathy. RNA transcripts gave rise to amplified TCR beta CDR3 regions. First-round RT-PCR of the TCR CDR3 relied on the HTBI primer set. TCRdb itself ran the multiplex PCR reads through MiXCR, one entry per CDR3 protein. The sample shows over 350,000 distinct CDR3 sequences, roughly 20% of them seen only once. Material for sequencing was blood. These receptors originate from a young man with Graves' ophthalmopathy.

The genes are TRBV4-1 and TRBJ2-7; 7 nucleotides match TRBD2. V was pared by 3 bases and J by 0 bases, with 14 bases of the junction left unmatched. The CDR3 is 18 residues long. The germline V gene has CDR1 MGHRA and CDR2 YSYEKL. The CDR3 loop is CASSQRPRPLASSYEQYF. The CDR3 DNA sequence: TGCGCCAGCAGCCAGAGGCCCCGGCCACTAGCGTCCTCCTACGAGCAGTACTTC.

The chain employs TRBV20-1 and TRBJ1-6, with TRBD1 identical over 7 bases. V was pared by 6 bases and J by 4 bases, with 6 bases of the junction left unmatched. From germline, CDR1 is DFQATT and CDR2 SNEGSKA (reference sequence). The CDR3 loop spans 14 amino acids. CDR3 in amino acids: CSAIGTEYNSPLHF. In nucleotides, the CDR3 is TGCAGTGCGATCGGGACAGAATATAATTCACCCCTCCACTTT.

This clonotype was counted between two and nine times. The chain joins TRBV9 to TRBJ1-3, with D perhaps matching TRBD1 (5 bases). Germline V CDR1 and CDR2: SGDLS, YYNGEE. CDR3 length equals 15 residues. The germline V and J ends were trimmed by 5 bases and 1 base, with 13 bases remaining between them. The CDR3 reads CASSFNQGSGNTIYF. CDR3 coding DNA: TGTGCCAGCAGTTTTAATCAGGGATCTGGAAACACCATATATTTT.

This clonotype was recorded many times. The rearrangement uses TRBV5-1 and TRBJ1-1, with TRBD1 as a possible D gene (5 bases). This CDR3 is 15 amino acids long. Germline assignment: CDR1 SGHRS and CDR2 YFSETQ. The V end lost 6 bases, the J end lost 1 base, and 16 bases lay between the germline ends. CDR3 sequence (DNA): TGCGCCAGCACCCCTAATGTAGGGACGAACACTGAAGCTTTCTTT. This codes for CASTPNVGTNTEAFF. Drawing the rest from reference TRBV5-1 and TRBJ1-1, the complete variable domain is KAGVTQTPRYLIKTRGQQVTLSCSPISGHRSVSWYQQTPGQGLQFLFEYFSETQRNKGNFPGRFSGRQFSNSRSEMNVSTLELGDSALYLCASTPNVGTNTEAFFGQGTRLTVV.